This T cell receptor (beta chain) appears in the sequencing data of a study of control samples from healthy donors and cancer patients (dated by TCRdb to about 2020). Library construction relied on the immunoSEQ multiplex PCR assay. The table comes from immuneACCESS by way of TCRdb, which keeps in-frame sequences with V and J called. Part of the clones is missing from these tables; in studies checked, under half for an unresolved V gene and the rest for unknown reasons. The sample includes 150,000 to 200,000 clones, with 85% to 95% observed a single time. 1.2% to 1.5% of the sample belongs to the ten largest clones. Trimming removed 6 bases from V and 4 bases from J, leaving 3 bases between the germline ends. Looking up the germline V gene yields CDR1 MNHEY and CDR2 SVGEGT. From the cysteine through the phenylalanine, the CDR3 covers 10 amino acids. Kept here is only the CDR3 DNA, which spans 30 bases and is read in frame from base 1.

A word on this clone: What this receptor recognizes is not known. Qualities for individual bases were not recorded, and no much larger clone is one base off.

The origin of this receptor is a young man in good health. The chain uses TRBV6-2 or TRBV6-3 and TRBJ1-2; too little of a D gene remains to name it. Sequenced input: blood. The sequenced DNA: TGTGCCAGCAGCCGCTATGGCTACACCTTC. Protein translation: CASSRYGYTF.